The following is a T cell receptor beta chain sequence with its context. The antigen remains unidentified. Measured with immunoSEQ multiplex PCR; TCRdb has only the in-frame clones, and not every one. The sample contains tens of thousands of clones, more than 85% of which appear only once. The sample originates from a study of T cells in localized non-small cell lung cancer. Study outcomes and limitations: Analysis by sequencing included only one tumor region, so heterogeneity remains possible. A raised T cell density in blood coincided with lengthier overall survival.

Trimming shortened V by 6 bases and J by 7 bases, and 13 bases separated the two germline ends. The germline CDR1 and CDR2 sequences are WNHNN and SYGVQD (reference sequence). This CDR3 is built from 13 residues. The material was peripheral blood, obtained before any cancer treatment. This receptor was obtained from a man between 40 and 70 years old with stage I lung adenocarcinoma. This chain uses TRBV10-1 with TRBJ2-1; D is uncertain. CDR3 DNA sequence: TGCGCCAGCAGCGAGGCTGGGCGGAATGAGCAGTTCTTC. Encoded protein: CASSEAGRNEQFF.